The T cell receptor beta chain described here comes from a study of CD8 T cells in ankylosing spondylitis. This clonotype was seen more than once but under ten times. No antigen is known for it. Overall study findings and caveats: Characteristic, it appeared, of ankylosing spondylitis blood was a TCR beta motif of eight highly homologous variants. Some of the motif variants had earlier been found in reactive arthritis patients' fluid and blood.

The V gene's germline CDR1 is SGHRS and CDR2 YFSETQ. The CDR3 length is 16 residues. J gave up 7 bases and V 4 bases, and 8 bases lay outside the gene matches. A single record per CDR3 protein comes from TCRdb applying MiXCR to the 5' RACE reads. In the table there are fewer than 550,000 distinct CDR3 sequences, approximately 5% of which are singletons. V usage is TRBV5-1 and J usage is TRBJ2-1; TRBD2 matches 13 bases. This clonotype was obtained from a male donor with ankylosing spondylitis. Input material: blood, either unsorted or a sorted T cell fraction (not recorded which). CDR3: CASSPAGTSGMNEQFF. CDR3 coding DNA: TGCGCCAGCAGCCCCGCCGGGACTAGCGGGATGAATGAGCAGTTCTTC. Looking up the rest from reference TRBV5-1 and TRBJ2-1 gives the full variable domain: KAGVTQTPRYLIKTRGQQVTLSCSPISGHRSVSWYQQTPGQGLQFLFEYFSETQRNKGNFPGRFSGRQFSNSRSEMNVSTLELGDSALYLCASSPAGTSGMNEQFFGPGTRLTVL.